Listed here are 8 T cell receptor beta chains from one sample, sequenced in a study of tumor and adjacent non-tumor tissue in lung cancer. This sample's RNA came from whole unsorted tissue. Three rounds of nested PCR, following a modified ARM-PCR protocol, produced the TCRbeta library. TCRdb ran MiXCR on the multiplex PCR reads and lists one entry per CDR3 protein. The sample yields some 77,000 distinct CDR3 sequences, 65% to 75% seen once. The sample consisted of lung tumor tissue. These receptor sequences come from a woman aged 70 to 79 with non-small cell lung cancer.

Concerning this clonotype: One junction end disagrees with the germline gene, perhaps due to a read error. This chain uses TRBV6-5 with TRBJ2-6; D possibly corresponds to TRBD1 (5 bases). The CDR3 spans 20 residues. Germline CDR1 reads MNHEY; CDR2 reads SVGAGI. Here the CDR3 reads CASSRSGTLRGGSGAKVLTF. The CDR3, as DNA: TGTGCCAGCAGCCGTTCCGGTACACTTCGCGGCGGATCTGGGGCCAAAGTCCTGACTTTC.

In the case of this clonotype: One junction end disagrees with the germline gene, perhaps due to a read error. J is TRBJ2-4 and V is TRBV14, with TRBD1 matching 9 bases. The CDR3 totals 16 residues. Germline CDR1 reads SGHDN; CDR2 reads FVKESK. CDR3 coding DNA: TGTGCCAGCAGCCATGACAGGGGGATTGCCAAAAACATTCAGCACTTC. It encodes CASSHDRGIAKNIQHF.

This chain connects TRBV20-1 to TRBJ2-7, with 9 bases aligning to TRBD2. CDR3 length: 15 residues. The ends lost 5 bases at V and 7 bases at J; junction bases unmatched: 15. From germline, CDR1 is DFQATT and CDR2 SNEGSKA (reference sequence). For the CDR3, the DNA is TGCAGTGCTCCAGCTAGCGGGAATATAGTGTATGAGCAGTACTTC. Amino acids: CSAPASGNIVYEQYF.

This sequence joins TRBV29-1 and TRBJ2-7; D is undetermined. Trimming took 6 bases from V and 7 from J, leaving 10 bases between them. The CDR3 spans 10 residues. The germline V gene has CDR1 SQVTM and CDR2 ANQGSEA. The CDR3 nucleotides are TGCAGCGTCGTGGAGTATGAGCAGTACTTC. It codes for CSVVEYEQYF.

As concerns this clonotype: Likely a read error: the CDR3 ends without its conserved phenylalanine or tryptophan. The chain recombines TRBV5-4 with TRBJ1-6; no reliable D call. The CDR3 consists of 15 residues. The V gene's germline CDR1 is SGHNT and CDR2 YYREEE (reference sequence). Trimming removed 3 bases at V and 8 bases at J, with 15 bases between. Here the CDR3 DNA reads TGTGCCAGCAGCTCGGCGAAGGATAGGGATTCACCCCTCCACTTG. Its translation: CASSSAKDRDSPLHL.

CDR3 protein: CASSPETINSYEQYF. The CDR3 DNA sequence: TGTGCCAGTAGCCCCGAGACCATCAACTCCTACGAGCAGTACTTC. The chain has TRBV6-6 and TRBJ2-7; D gene uncertain. V was shortened by 9 bases and J by 0 bases, with 18 bases between the two germline ends. Germline CDR1 MNHNY, CDR2 SVGAGI (reference sequence). CDR3 length equals 15 residues.

Regarding this clonotype: The junction departs from the called germline gene at one end, perhaps through a read error. The CDR3 nucleotides read TGTGCCAGCGGCTCCCGGCCCCCGCGGGGCACTAAAGCTTTCTTT. Protein product: CASGSRPPRGTKAFF. The chain employs TRBV6-5 and TRBJ1-1, with a weak D call TRBD1 (5 bases). Germline CDR1 reads MNHEY; CDR2 reads SVGAGI. The CDR3 has 15 amino acids.

The V gene is TRBV10-3, the J gene TRBJ2-5, with 9 bases fitting TRBD2. V was pared by 1 base and J by 3 bases, with 12 bases of the junction left unmatched. The CDR3 spans 18 residues. Germline V lookup: CDR1 ENHRY, CDR2 SYGVKD. CDR3 DNA: TGTGCCATCAGTGAGTACGGTCTGGTAGCGGGAGAGGAAGAGACCCAGTACTTC. Protein: CAISEYGLVAGEEETQYF.